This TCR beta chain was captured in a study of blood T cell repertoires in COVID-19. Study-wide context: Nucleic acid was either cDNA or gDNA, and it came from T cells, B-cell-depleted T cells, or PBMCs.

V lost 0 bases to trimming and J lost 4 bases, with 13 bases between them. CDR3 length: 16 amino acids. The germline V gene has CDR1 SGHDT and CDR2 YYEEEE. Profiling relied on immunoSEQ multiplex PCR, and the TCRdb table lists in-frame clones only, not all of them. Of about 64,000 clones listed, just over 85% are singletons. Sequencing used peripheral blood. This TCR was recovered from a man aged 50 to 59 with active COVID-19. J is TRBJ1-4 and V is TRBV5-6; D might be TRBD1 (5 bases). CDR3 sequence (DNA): TGTGCCAGCAGCTTGGGTCGGGGGAGGAGTAATGAAAAACTGTTTTTT. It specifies CASSLGRGRSNEKLFF.